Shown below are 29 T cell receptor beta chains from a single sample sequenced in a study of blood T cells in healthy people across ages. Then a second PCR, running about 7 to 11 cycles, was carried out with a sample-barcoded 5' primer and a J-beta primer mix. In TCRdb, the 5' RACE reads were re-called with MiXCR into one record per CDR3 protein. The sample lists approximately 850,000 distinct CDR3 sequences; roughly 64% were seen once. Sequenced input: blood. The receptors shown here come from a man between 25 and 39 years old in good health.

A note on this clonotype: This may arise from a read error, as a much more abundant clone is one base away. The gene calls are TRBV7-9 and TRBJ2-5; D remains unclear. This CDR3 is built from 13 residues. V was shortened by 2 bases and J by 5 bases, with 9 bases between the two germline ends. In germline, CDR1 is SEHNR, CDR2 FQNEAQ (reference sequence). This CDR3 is CASSLTVEETQYF. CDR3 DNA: TGTGCCAGCAGCTTAACGGTGGAGGAGACCCAGTACTTC.

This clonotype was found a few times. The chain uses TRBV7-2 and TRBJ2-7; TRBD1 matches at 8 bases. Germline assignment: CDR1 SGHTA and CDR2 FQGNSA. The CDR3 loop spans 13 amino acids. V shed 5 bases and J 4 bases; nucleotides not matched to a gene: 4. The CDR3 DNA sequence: TGTGCCAGCAGCCCGGGACAGGTATACGAGCAGTACTTC. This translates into CASSPGQVYEQYF.

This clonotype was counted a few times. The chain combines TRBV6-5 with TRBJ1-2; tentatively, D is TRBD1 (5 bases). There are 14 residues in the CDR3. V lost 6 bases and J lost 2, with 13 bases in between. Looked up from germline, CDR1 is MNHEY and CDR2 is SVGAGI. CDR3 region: CASSTDSPNYGYTF. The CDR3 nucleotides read TGTGCCAGCAGCACCGACAGTCCCAACTATGGCTACACCTTC.

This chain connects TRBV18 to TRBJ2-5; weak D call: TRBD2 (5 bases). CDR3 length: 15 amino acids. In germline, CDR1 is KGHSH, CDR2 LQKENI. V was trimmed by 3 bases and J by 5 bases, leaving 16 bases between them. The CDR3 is CASSPNGPREETQYF. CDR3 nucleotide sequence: TGTGCCAGCTCACCGAACGGTCCTAGGGAGGAGACCCAGTACTTC.

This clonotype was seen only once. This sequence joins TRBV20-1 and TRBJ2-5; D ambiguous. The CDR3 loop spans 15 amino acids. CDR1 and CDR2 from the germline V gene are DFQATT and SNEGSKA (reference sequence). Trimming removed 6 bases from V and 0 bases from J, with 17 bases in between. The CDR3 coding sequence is TGCAGTGCCGCCCCTACGGGCCCGTACCAAGAGACCCAGTACTTC. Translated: CSAAPTGPYQETQYF.

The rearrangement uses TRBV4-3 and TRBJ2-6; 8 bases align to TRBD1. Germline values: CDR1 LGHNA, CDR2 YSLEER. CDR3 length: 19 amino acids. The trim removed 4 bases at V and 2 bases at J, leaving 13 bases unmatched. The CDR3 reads CASSPPPGQATAGANVLTF. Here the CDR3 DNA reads TGCGCCAGCAGCCCTCCCCCGGGACAGGCAACAGCTGGGGCCAACGTCCTGACTTTC.

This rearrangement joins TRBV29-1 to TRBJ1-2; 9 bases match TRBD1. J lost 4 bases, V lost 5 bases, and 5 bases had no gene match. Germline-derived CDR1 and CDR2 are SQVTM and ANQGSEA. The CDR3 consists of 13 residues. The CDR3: CSVRDRAGYGYTF. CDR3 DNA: TGCAGCGTTAGGGACAGGGCGGGCTATGGCTACACCTTC. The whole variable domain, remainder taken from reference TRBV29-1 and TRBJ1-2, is SAVISQKPSRDICQRGTSLTIQCQVDSQVTMMFWYRQQPGQSLTLIATANQGSEATYESGFVIDKFPISRPNLTFSTLTVSNMSPEDSSIYLCSVRDRAGYGYTFGSGTRLTVV.

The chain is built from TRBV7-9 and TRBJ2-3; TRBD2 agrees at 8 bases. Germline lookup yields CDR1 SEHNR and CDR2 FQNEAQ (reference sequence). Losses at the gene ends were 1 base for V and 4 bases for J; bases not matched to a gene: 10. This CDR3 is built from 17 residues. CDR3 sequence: CASSLGLRAGVPDTQYF. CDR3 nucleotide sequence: TGTGCCAGCAGCTTAGGTCTTAGAGCGGGAGTGCCAGATACGCAGTATTTT.

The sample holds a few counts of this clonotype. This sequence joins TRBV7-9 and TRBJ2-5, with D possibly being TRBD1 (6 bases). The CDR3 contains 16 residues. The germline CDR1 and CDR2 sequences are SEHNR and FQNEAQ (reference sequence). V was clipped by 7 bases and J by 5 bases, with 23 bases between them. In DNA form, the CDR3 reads TGTGCCAGCACCTCTGTCGGGACACCTCTCTGGGAGACCCAGTACTTC. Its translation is CASTSVGTPLWETQYF.

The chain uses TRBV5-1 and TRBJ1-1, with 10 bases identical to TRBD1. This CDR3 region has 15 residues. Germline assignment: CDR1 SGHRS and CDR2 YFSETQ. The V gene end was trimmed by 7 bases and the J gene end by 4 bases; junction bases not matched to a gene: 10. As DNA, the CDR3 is TGCGCCAGCGCCCAAGGGACAGGGGTTACCACTGAAGCTTTCTTT. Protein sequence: CASAQGTGVTTEAFF. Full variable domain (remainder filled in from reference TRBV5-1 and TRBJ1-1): KAGVTQTPRYLIKTRGQQVTLSCSPISGHRSVSWYQQTPGQGLQFLFEYFSETQRNKGNFPGRFSGRQFSNSRSEMNVSTLELGDSALYLCASAQGTGVTTEAFFGQGTRLTVV.

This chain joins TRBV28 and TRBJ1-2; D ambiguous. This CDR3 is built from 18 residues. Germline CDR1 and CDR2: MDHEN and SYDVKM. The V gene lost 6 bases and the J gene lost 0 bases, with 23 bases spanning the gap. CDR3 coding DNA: TGTGCCAGCAGCTATCCCCCCGGTACGGCCCAAGCTAACTATGGCTACACCTTC. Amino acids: CASSYPPGTAQANYGYTF.

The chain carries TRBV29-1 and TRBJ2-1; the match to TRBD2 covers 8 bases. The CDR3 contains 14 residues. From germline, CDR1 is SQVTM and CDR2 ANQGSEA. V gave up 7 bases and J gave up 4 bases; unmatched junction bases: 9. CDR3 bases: TGCAGCGCCCACGGGGGGGTGGTGTACAATGAGCAGTTCTTC. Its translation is CSAHGGVVYNEQFF.

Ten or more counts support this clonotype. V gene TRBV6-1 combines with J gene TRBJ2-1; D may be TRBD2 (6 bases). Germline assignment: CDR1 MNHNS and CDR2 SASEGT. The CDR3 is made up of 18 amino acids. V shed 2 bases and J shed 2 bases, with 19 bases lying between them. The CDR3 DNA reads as TGTGCCAGCAGTGAACAACTTCTGACTAGTGGGGCCTACAATGAGCAGTTCTTC. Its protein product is CASSEQLLTSGAYNEQFF.

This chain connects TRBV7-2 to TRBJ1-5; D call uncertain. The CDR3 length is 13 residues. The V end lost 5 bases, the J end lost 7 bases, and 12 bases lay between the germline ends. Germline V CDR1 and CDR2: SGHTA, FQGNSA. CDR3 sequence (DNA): TGTGCCAGCAGCGATCCCCCGGTACAGCCCCAGCATTTT. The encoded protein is CASSDPPVQPQHF. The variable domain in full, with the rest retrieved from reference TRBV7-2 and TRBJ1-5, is GAGVSQSPSNKVTEKGKDVELRCDPISGHTALYWYRQSLGQGLEFLIYFQGNSAPDKSGLPSDRFSAERTGGSVSTLTIQRTQQEDSAVYLCASSDPPVQPQHFGDGTRLSIL.

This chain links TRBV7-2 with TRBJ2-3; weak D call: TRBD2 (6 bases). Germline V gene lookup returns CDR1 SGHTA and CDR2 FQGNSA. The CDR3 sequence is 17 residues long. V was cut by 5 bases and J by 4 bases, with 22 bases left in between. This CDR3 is CASSQNMGWGGADTQYF. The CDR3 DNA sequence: TGTGCCAGCAGCCAAAATATGGGCTGGGGAGGCGCAGATACGCAGTATTTT.

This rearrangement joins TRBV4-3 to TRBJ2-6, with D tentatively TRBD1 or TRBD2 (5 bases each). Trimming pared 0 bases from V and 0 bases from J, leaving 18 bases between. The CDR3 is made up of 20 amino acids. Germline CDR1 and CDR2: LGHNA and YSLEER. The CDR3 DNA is TGCGCCAGCAGCCAAGAGTTGTCGGGGCCCACTCTCTCTGGGGCCAACGTCCTGACTTTC. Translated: CASSQELSGPTLSGANVLTF.

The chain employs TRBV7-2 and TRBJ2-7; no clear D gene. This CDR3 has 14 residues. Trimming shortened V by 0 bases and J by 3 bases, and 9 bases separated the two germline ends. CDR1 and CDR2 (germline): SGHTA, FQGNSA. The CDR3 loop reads CASSLAAGNYEQYF. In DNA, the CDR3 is TGTGCCAGCAGCTTAGCGGCCGGCAACTACGAGCAGTACTTC.

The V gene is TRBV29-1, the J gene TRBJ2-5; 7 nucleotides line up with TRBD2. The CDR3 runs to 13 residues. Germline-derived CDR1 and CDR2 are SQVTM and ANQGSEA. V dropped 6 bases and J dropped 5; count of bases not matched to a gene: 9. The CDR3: CSVRRLAAETQYF. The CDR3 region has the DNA TGCAGCGTCCGGAGACTAGCCGCGGAGACCCAGTACTTC.

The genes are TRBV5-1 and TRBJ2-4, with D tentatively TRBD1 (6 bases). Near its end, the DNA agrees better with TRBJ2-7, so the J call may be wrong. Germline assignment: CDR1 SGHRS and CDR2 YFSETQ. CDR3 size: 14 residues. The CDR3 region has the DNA TGCGCCAGCAGGTATCAACAGGGATCGTTCGAGCAGTACTTC. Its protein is CASRYQQGSFEQYF.

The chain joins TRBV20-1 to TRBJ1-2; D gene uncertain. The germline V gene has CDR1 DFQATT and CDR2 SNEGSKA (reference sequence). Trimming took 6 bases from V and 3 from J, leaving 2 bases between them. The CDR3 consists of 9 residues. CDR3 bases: TGCAGTGCCTACTATGGCTACACCTTC. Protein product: CSAYYGYTF.

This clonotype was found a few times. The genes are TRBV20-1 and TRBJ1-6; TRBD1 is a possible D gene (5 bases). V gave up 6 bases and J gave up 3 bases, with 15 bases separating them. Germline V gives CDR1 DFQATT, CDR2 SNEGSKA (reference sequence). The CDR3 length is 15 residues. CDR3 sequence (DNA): TGCAGTGCCCAGAATCAGGGATACTATAATTCACCCCTCCACTTT. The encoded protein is CSAQNQGYYNSPLHF.

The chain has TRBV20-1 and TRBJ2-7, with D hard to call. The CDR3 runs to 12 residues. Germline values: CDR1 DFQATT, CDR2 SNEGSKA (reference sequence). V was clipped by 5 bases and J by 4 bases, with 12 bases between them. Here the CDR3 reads CSAADTNYEQYF. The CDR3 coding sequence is TGCAGTGCTGCGGATACGAATTACGAGCAGTACTTC.

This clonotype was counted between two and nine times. The CDR3 DNA is TGTGCCAGCCAGGGGGTCTACGAGCAGTACTTC. Translation: CASQGVYEQYF. The rearrangement joins TRBV12-3 or TRBV12-4 to TRBJ2-7, with 7 positions matching TRBD1. V shed 8 bases and J 3 bases; nucleotides not matched to a gene: 1. CDR3 size: 11 residues.

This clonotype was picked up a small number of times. CDR3 residues: CASSLQEADTQYF. As DNA, the CDR3 is TGTGCCAGCAGCTTACAGGAAGCAGATACGCAGTATTTT. V is TRBV7-9 and J is TRBJ2-3; no reliable D call. The germline gives CDR1 SEHNR, CDR2 FQNEAQ (reference sequence). The CDR3 extends over 13 amino acids. Trimming took 2 bases from V and 4 from J, leaving 7 bases between them.

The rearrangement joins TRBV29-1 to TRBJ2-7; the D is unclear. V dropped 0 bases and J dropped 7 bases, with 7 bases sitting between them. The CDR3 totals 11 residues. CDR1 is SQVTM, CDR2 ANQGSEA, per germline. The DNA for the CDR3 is TGCAGCGTTGAAGAAGGCCGGGAGCAGTACTTC. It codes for CSVEEGREQYF.

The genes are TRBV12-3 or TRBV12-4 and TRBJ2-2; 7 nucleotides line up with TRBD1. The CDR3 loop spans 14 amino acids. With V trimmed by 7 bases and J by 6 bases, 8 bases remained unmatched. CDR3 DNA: TGTGCCAGCACCTTGACAGGGCGGGCCGGGGAGCTGTTTTTT. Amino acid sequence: CASTLTGRAGELFF.

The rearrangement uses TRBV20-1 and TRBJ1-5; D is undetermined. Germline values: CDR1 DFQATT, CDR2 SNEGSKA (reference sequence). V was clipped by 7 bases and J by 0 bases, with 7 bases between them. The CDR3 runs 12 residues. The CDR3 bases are TGCAGTGGCAAGTATAGCAATCAGCCCCAGCATTTT. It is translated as CSGKYSNQPQHF.

In DNA form, the CDR3 reads TGTGCCAGCAGTCAACCAAGAGGGACCCCCAATGAGCAGTTCTTC. It yields the protein CASSQPRGTPNEQFF. The chain carries TRBV6-2 or TRBV6-3 and TRBJ2-1; either TRBD1 or TRBD2 may supply D (5 bases each). CDR3 size: 15 residues. Trimming removed 5 bases at V and 6 bases at J, with 17 bases between. In germline, CDR1 is MNHEY, CDR2 SVGEGT.

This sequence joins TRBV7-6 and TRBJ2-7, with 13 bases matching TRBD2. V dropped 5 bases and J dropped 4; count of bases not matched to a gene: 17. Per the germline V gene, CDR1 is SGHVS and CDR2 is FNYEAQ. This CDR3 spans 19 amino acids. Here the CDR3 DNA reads TGTGCCAGCAGCCCCTATCCCGGACTAGCGGGAGATGTCACTTACGAGCAGTACTTC. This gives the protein CASSPYPGLAGDVTYEQYF.